This TCR beta chain comes out of a study of T cells after yellow fever vaccination. Study-wide points: Post-booster reappearance was seen for most primary-vaccination clones (around 97% CD4, around 88% CD8).

Using its own MiXCR run on the 5' RACE reads, TCRdb lists one record per CDR3 protein. The table includes 120,000 to 150,000 distinct CDR3 sequences, roughly 8.2% detected once. The CDR3 has 13 residues. Germline CDR1 reads SGHRS; CDR2 reads YFSETQ. The germline V and J ends were trimmed by 4 bases and 4 bases, with 9 bases remaining between them. This clonotype was counted at least ten times. Its antigen is undetermined. The TCR comes from a man aged 25-45 years who received the YFV17D yellow fever vaccine. Sequencing used CD4+ T cells sorted from PBMCs, obtained 5 days after the yellow fever booster vaccination. The chain has TRBV5-1 and TRBJ1-3; D not certain. CDR3 region: CASSAAGGNTIYF. The CDR3 nucleotides are TGCGCCAGCAGCGCCGCAGGAGGAAACACCATATATTTT.